Detailed here is one T cell receptor beta chain. V lost 8 bases, J lost 1 base, and 5 bases lay in between. The CDR3 runs 11 residues. Germline CDR1 MDHEN, CDR2 SYDVKM. The data are from a study of cytomegalovirus exposure and HLA in healthy donors. At the level of the study: T cells numbering around 190 million yielded more than 100 million unique TCR beta sequences in an earlier analysis.

When sampled, the donors appeared nominally healthy, though they likely had unrecorded immune exposures. Primers included in the PCR were 60 Vbeta and 13 Jbeta primers. The table came from immunoSEQ multiplex PCR; TCRdb's copy has only in-frame clones and leaves some out. The sample contains 140,000 to 150,000 clones, about 80% of which appear only once. V and J are TRBV28 and TRBJ2-5; D perhaps matches TRBD1 (5 bases). The specimen sequenced was PBMCs. The clonotype was recovered from a woman aged 60-75 years in good health and CMV-seropositive. The CDR3 DNA is TGTGCCAGCGACAGCCAAGAGACCCAGTACTTC. This sequence encodes CASDSQETQYF.